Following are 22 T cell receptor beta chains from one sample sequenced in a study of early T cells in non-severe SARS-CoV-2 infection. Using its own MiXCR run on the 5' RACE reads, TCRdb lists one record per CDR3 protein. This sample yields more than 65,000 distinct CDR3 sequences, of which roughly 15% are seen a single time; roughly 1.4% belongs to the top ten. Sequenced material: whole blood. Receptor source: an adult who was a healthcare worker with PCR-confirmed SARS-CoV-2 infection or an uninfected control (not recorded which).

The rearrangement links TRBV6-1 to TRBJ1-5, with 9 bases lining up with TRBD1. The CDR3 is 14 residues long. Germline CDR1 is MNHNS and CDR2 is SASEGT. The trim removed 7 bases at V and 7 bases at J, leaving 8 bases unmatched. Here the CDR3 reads CASNTQGAWQPQHF. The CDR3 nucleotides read TGTGCCAGCAATACACAGGGGGCATGGCAGCCCCAGCATTTT.

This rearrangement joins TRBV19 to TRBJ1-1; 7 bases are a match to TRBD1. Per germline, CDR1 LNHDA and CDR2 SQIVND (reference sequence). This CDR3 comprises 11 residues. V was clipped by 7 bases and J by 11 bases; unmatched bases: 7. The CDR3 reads CASTRDSKAFF. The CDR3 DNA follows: TGTGCCAGTACTCGGGACAGCAAGGCTTTCTTT.

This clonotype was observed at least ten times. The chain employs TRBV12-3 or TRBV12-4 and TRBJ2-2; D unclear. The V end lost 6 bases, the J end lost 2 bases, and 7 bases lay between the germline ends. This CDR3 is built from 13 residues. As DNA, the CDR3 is TGTGCCAGCAGCTATACAAACACCGGGGAGCTGTTTTTT. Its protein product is CASSYTNTGELFF.

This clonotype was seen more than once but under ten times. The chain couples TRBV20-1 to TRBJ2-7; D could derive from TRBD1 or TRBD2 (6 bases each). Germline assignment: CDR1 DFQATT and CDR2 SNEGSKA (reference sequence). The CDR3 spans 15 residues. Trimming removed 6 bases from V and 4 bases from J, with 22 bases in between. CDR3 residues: CSARLAGGERYEQYF. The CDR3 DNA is TGCAGTGCCCGGCTGGCCGGGGGCGAAAGGTACGAGCAGTACTTC.

Here the CDR3 DNA reads TGTGCCAGCAGCGTAGGGGCGCAGGGAGGAGGAGCTTTCTTT. Translated: CASSVGAQGGGAFF. The chain joins TRBV9 to TRBJ1-1; D may be TRBD1 (5 bases). The length of the CDR3 is 14 residues. V was pared by 0 bases and J by 10 bases, with 16 bases between. Germline V gene lookup returns CDR1 SGDLS and CDR2 YYNGEE.

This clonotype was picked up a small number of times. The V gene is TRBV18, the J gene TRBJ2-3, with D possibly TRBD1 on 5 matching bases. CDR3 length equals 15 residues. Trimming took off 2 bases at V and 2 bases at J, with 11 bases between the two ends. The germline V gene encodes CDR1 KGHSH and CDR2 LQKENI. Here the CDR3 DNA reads TGTGCCAGCTCACCAGACAGAACCTTCACAGATACGCAGTATTTT. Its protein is CASSPDRTFTDTQYF.

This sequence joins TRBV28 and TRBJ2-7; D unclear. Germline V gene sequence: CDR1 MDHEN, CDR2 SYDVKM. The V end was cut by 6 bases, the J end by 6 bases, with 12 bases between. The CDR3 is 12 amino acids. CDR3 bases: TGTGCCAGCAGCGACCTAGGGCGCGAGCAGTACTTC. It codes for CASSDLGREQYF.

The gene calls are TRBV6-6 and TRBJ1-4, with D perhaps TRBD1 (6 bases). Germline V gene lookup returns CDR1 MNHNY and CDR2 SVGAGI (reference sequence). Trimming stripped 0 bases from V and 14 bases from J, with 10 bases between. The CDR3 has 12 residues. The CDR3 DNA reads TGTGCCAGCAGTTACTCGCAGGGGCAGCTGTTTTTT. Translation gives CASSYSQGQLFF.

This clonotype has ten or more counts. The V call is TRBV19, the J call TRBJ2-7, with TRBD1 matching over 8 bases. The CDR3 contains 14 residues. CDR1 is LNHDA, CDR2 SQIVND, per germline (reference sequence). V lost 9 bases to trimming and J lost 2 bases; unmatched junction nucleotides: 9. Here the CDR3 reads CASMTQGAPYEQYF. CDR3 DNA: TGTGCCAGCATGACCCAGGGGGCTCCCTACGAGCAGTACTTC. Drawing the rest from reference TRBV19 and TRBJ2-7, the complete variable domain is DGGITQSPKYLFRKEGQNVTLSCEQNLNHDAMYWYRQDPGQGLRLIYYSQIVNDFQKGDIAEGYSVSREKKESFPLTVTSAQKNPTAFYLCASMTQGAPYEQYFGPGTRLTVT.

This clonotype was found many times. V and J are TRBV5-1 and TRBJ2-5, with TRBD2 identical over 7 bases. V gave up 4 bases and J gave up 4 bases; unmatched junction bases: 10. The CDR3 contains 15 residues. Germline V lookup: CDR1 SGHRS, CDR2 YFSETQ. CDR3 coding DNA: TGCGCCAGCAGCACCCAGCCGGGGGGAGGAGAGACCCAGTACTTC. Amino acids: CASSTQPGGGETQYF.

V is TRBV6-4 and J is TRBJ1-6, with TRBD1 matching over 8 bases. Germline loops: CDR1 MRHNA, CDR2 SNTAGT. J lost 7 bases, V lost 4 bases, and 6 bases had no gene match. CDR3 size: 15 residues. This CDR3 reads CASSARGQENSPLHF. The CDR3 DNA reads TGTGCCAGCAGTGCCCGGGGACAGGAAAATTCACCCCTCCACTTT.

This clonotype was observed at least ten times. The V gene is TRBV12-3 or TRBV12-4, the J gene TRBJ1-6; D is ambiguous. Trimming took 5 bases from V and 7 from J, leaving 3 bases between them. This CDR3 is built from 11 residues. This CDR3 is CASSKNSPLHF. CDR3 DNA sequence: TGTGCCAGCAGTAAGAATTCACCCCTCCACTTT.

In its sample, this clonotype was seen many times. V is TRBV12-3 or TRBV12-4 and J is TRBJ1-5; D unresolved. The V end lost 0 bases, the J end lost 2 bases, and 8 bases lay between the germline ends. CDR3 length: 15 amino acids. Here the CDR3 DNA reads TGTGCCAGCAGTTTAGCAGGCGGGGGCAATCAGCCCCAGCATTTT. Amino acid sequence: CASSLAGGGNQPQHF.

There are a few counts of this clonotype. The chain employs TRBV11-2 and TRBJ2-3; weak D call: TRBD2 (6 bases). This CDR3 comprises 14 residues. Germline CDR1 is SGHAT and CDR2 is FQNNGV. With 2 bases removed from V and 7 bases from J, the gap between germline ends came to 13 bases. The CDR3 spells CASSLLGGMNTQYF. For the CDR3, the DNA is TGTGCCAGCAGCTTACTCGGGGGAATGAATACGCAGTATTTT.

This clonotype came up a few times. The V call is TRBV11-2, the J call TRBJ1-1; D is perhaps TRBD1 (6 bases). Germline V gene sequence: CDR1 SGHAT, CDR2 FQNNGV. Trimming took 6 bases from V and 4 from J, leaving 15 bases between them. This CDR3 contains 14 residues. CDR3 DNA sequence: TGTGCCAGCAGTTTTCCTAGGGGGGGCACTGAAGCTTTCTTT. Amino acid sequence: CASSFPRGGTEAFF.

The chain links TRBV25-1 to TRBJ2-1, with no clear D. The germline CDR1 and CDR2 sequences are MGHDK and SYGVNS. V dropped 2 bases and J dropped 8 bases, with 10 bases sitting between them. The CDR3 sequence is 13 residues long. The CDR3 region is CASSETGWDEQFF. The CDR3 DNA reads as TGTGCCAGCAGTGAAACCGGCTGGGATGAGCAGTTCTTC.

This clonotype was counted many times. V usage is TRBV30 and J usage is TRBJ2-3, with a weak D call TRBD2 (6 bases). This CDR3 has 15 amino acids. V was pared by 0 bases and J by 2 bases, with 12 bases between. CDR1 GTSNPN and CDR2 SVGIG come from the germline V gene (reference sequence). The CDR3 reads CAWSVTGVTTDTQYF. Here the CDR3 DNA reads TGTGCCTGGAGTGTAACGGGGGTTACCACAGATACGCAGTATTTT.

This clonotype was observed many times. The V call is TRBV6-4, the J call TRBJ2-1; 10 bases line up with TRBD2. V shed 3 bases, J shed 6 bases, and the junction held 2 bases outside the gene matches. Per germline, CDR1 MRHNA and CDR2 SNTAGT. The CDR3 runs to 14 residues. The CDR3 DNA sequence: TGTGCCAGCAGTGAAAGCGGGGGGGCCAATGAGCAGTTCTTC. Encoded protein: CASSESGGANEQFF.

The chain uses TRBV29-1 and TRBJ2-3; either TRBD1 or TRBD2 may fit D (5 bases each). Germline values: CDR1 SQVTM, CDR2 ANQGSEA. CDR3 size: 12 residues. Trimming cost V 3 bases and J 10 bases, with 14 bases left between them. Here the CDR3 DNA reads TGCAGCGTTGAGACCGGGACCTTTTCGCAGTATTTT. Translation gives CSVETGTFSQYF.

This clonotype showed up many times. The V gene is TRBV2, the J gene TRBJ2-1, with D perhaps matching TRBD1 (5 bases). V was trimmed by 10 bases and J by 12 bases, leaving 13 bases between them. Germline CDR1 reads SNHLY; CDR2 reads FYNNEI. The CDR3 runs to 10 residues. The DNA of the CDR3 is TGTGCCACCCAGGGTGGGGTGCAGTTCTTC. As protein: CATQGGVQFF.

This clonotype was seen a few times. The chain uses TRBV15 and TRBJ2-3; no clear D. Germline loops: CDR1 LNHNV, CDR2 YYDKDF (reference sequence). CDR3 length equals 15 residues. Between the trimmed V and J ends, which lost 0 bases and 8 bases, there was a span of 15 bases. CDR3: CATSRDVLSGVTQYF. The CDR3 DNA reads TGTGCCACCAGCAGAGATGTCCTCTCCGGAGTTACGCAGTATTTT. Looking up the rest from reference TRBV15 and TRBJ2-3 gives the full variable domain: DAMVIQNPRYQVTQFGKPVTLSCSQTLNHNVMYWYQQKSSQAPKLLFHYYDKDFNNEADTPDNFQSRRPNTSFCFLDIRSPGLGDTAMYLCATSRDVLSGVTQYFGPGTRLTVL.

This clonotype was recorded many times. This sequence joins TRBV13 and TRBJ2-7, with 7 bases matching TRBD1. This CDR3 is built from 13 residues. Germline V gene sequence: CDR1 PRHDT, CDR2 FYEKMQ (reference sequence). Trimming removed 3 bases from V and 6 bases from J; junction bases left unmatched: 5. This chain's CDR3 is CASSFATGSEQYF. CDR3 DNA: TGTGCCAGCAGCTTTGCGACAGGGTCCGAGCAGTACTTC.